The 11 T cell receptor beta chains in this list originate from one sample, sequenced in a study of CD8 T cells in Susac syndrome. RNA, at roughly 0.5 to 1 ug, was reverse transcribed with random hexamers. TCRdb redid the calling of the immunoSEQ multiplex PCR reads with MiXCR, one entry per CDR3 protein. This table holds approximately 180,000 distinct CDR3 sequences, approximately 95% found once. Sequenced material: CD4+ T cells from PBMCs. The origin of the receptors is a human donor with multiple sclerosis.

The chain employs TRBV29-1 and TRBJ1-2; 9 nucleotides align to TRBD1. The CDR3 loop spans 14 amino acids. The V gene's germline CDR1 is SQVTM and CDR2 ANQGSEA. The trim removed 4 bases at V and 5 bases at J, leaving 8 bases unmatched. The CDR3 here is CSVGNRQGGYGYTF. Written as DNA, the CDR3 is TGCAGCGTTGGCAACCGACAGGGGGGATATGGCTACACCTTC.

The chain links TRBV23-1 to TRBJ2-7, with 7 bases lining up with TRBD1. TRBV23-1 is annotated as an ORF whose role is uncertain. The CDR3 is 14 amino acids. J lost 4 bases, V lost 10 bases, and 13 bases had no gene match. CDR3 DNA sequence: TGCGCCATCCCCCCTGACAGGGTCAGGTACGAGCAGTACTTC. Its translation: CAIPPDRVRYEQYF.

The chain couples TRBV3-1 to TRBJ1-6; a weak D match, TRBD1 (6 bases). The V gene lost 0 bases and the J gene lost 2 bases, with 14 bases spanning the gap. CDR1 and CDR2 from the germline V gene are LGHDT and YNNKEL (reference sequence). The CDR3 totals 18 residues. The CDR3 spells CASSQDWIGGPYNSPLHF. DNA of the CDR3: TGTGCCAGCAGCCAAGATTGGATCGGGGGGCCCTATAATTCACCCCTCCACTTT. Variable domain in full (rest from reference TRBV3-1 and TRBJ1-6): DTAVSQTPKYLVTQMGNDKSIKCEQNLGHDTMYWYKQDSKKFLKIMFSYNNKELIINETVPNRFSPKSPDKAHLNLHINSLELGDSAVYFCASSQDWIGGPYNSPLHFGNGTRLTVT.

This rearrangement joins TRBV3-1 to TRBJ2-7; TRBD1 might be the D (5 bases). This CDR3 spans 15 amino acids. V was cut by 0 bases and J by 2 bases, with 11 bases left in between. Germline CDR1 is LGHDT and CDR2 is YNNKEL (reference sequence). The CDR3 nucleotides are TGTGCCAGCAGCCAAGATCCGACAGCAACCTACGAGCAGTACTTC. This translates into CASSQDPTATYEQYF.

J is TRBJ1-6 and V is TRBV30, with 10 bases fitting TRBD1. Germline values: CDR1 GTSNPN, CDR2 SVGIG (reference sequence). This CDR3 spans 14 amino acids. J lost 14 bases, V lost 4 bases, and 11 bases had no gene match. The CDR3 protein is CAWNNPGQGITLHF. CDR3 bases: TGTGCCTGGAACAATCCGGGACAGGGGATCACCCTCCACTTT.

V and J are TRBV12-3 or TRBV12-4 and TRBJ1-2; possibly TRBD1 for D (5 bases). This CDR3 has 15 residues. Trimming left V 7 bases short and J 3 bases short, with 18 bases between. The CDR3 region has the DNA TGTGCCAGCACGGCAGGCCTAGGGGTATACTATGGCTACACCTTC. The encoded protein is CASTAGLGVYYGYTF.

CDR3 bases: TGTGCCTGGAGTGAGCCCGGGGCCAACGTCCTGACTTTC. Translated: CAWSEPGANVLTF. This chain joins TRBV30 and TRBJ2-6; no clear D. V lost 1 base, J lost 4 bases, and 5 bases lay in between. The CDR3 runs 13 residues. CDR1 is GTSNPN, CDR2 SVGIG, per germline (reference sequence).

This sequence joins TRBV11-2 and TRBJ2-1; 11 nucleotides match TRBD1. The CDR3 runs 15 residues. Trimming removed 6 bases from V and 5 bases from J; junction bases left unmatched: 6. Germline V gives CDR1 SGHAT, CDR2 FQNNGV. The CDR3 sequence: CASRYGQGADNEQFF. Here the CDR3 DNA reads TGTGCCAGCAGGTACGGACAGGGGGCGGACAATGAGCAGTTCTTC.

The chain is built from TRBV13 and TRBJ1-1; D remains ambiguous. The CDR3 length is 12 residues. Trimming left V 2 bases short and J 8 bases short, with 9 bases between. In germline, CDR1 is PRHDT, CDR2 FYEKMQ (reference sequence). CDR3 loop: CASSLIRLEAFF. The CDR3 nucleotides are TGTGCCAGCAGCTTAATCCGATTAGAAGCTTTCTTT.

CDR3: CASSPRMGGATNEKLFF. As DNA, the CDR3 is TGTGCCAGCAGCCCACGCATGGGAGGAGCAACTAATGAAAAACTGTTTTTT. The rearrangement uses TRBV9 and TRBJ1-4; D not resolved. The CDR3 runs to 17 residues. Germline lookup yields CDR1 SGDLS and CDR2 YYNGEE. Trimming removed 4 bases at V and 0 bases at J, with 16 bases between. Filled out from reference TRBV9 and TRBJ1-4, the complete variable domain reads DSGVTQTPKHLITATGQRVTLRCSPRSGDLSVYWYQQSLDQGLQFLIQYYNGEERAKGNILERFSAQQFPDLHSELNLSSLELGDSALYFCASSPRMGGATNEKLFFGSGTQLSVL.

The rearrangement joins TRBV20-1 to TRBJ1-5; 7 bases map to TRBD1. Germline CDR1 reads DFQATT; CDR2 reads SNEGSKA (reference sequence). There are 14 residues in the CDR3. The trim removed 3 bases at V and 4 bases at J, leaving 6 bases unmatched. The CDR3 DNA is TGCAGTGCTAGGAGTGGGACAGAGAATCAGCCCCAGCATTTT. It yields the protein CSARSGTENQPQHF.